This T cell receptor (beta chain) was captured in a study of human thymus T cells. The thymus tissue came from resections taken during corrective heart surgery. The CDR3 consists of 17 residues. The germline CDR1 and CDR2 sequences are ENHRY and SYGVKD. With 2 bases removed from V and 0 bases from J, the gap between germline ends came to 16 bases. Assay used: immunoSEQ multiplex PCR; TCRdb lists only in-frame clones, some missing. Of 120,000 or so clones in the sample, about 95% were seen once. The specimen was thymus tissue. V gene TRBV10-3 combines with J gene TRBJ1-1; D unclear. The receptor was derived from a boy younger than two with a congenital heart defect but otherwise immunologically healthy. The CDR3 sequence: CAISERRRALMNTEAFF. The CDR3 nucleotides read TGTGCCATCAGTGAGAGGAGGCGAGCGCTTATGAACACTGAAGCTTTCTTT.